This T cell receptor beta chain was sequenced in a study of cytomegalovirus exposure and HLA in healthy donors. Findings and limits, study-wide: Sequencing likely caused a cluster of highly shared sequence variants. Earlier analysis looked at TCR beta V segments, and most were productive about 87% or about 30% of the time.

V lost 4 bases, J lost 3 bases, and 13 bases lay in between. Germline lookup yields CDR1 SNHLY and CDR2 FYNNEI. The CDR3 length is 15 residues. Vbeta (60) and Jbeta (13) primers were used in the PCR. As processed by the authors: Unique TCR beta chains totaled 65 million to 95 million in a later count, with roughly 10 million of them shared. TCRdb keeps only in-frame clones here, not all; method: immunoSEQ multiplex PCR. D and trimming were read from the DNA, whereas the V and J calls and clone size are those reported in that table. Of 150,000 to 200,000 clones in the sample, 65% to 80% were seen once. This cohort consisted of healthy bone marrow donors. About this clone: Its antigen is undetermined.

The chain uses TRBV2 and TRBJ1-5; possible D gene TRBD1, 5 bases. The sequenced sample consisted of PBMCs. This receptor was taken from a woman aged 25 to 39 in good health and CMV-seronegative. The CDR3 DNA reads TGTGCCAGCAGTGTGAATTCAGGGATCAATCAGCCCCAGCATTTT. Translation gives CASSVNSGINQPQHF.